Here is one TCR beta chain with its context. Its specificity is unknown. Clones were sequenced by immunoSEQ multiplex PCR, and TCRdb holds only the in-frame ones, with some missing. The sample lists under 110,000 clones; roughly 87% were seen once. This sample was taken from a study of T cell responses to AZD1222 COVID-19 vaccine. Study-wide findings and caveats: Nearly half of spike-specific TCRs reportedly target variant regions that are unmutated in the B.1.351 and B.1.1.7 variants.

CDR3 length: 12 residues. CDR1 is SGHAT, CDR2 FQNNGV, per germline. Trimming removed 5 bases at V and 11 bases at J, with 15 bases between. The TCR sequence derives from an adult in good health. The specimen was peripheral blood, collected on day 0 of AZD1222 vaccination. The chain recombines TRBV11-2 with TRBJ1-1; no firm D call. The DNA for the CDR3 is TGTGCCAGCAGCCCGGAAGGGCTTAGTGCTTTCTTT. Its translation is CASSPEGLSAFF. The full variable domain, rest sourced from reference TRBV11-2 and TRBJ1-1, is EAGVAQSPRYKIIEKRQSVAFWCNPISGHATLYWYQQILGQGPKLLIQFQNNGVVDDSQLPKDRFSAERLKGVDSTLKIQPAKLEDSAVYLCASSPEGLSAFFGQGTRLTVV.